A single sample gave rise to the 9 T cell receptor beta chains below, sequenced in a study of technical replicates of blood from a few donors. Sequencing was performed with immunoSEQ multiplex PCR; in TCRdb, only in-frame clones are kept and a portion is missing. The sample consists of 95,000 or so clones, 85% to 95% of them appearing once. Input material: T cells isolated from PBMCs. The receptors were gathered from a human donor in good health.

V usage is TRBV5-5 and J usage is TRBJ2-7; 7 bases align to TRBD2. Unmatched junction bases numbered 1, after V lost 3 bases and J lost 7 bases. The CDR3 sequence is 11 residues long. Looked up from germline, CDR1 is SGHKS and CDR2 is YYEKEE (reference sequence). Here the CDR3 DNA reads TGTGCCAGCAGCTGGCGGGGGGAGCAGTACTTC. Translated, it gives CASSWRGEQYF.

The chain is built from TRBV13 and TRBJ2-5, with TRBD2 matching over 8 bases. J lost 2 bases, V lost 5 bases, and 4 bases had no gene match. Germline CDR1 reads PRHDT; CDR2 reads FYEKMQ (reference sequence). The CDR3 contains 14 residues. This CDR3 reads CASSPLAVQETQYF. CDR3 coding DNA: TGTGCCAGCAGCCCACTAGCGGTACAAGAGACCCAGTACTTC.

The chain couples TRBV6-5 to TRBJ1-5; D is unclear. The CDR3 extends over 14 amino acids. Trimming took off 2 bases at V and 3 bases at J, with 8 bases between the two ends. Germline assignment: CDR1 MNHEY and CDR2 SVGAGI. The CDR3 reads CASSYPGNNQPQHF. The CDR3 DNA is TGTGCCAGCAGTTACCCAGGCAACAATCAGCCCCAGCATTTT.

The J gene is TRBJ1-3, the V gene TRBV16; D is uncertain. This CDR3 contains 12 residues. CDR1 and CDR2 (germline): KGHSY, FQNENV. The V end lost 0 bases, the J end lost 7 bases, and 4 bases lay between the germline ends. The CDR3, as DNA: TGTGCCAGCAGCCAATCCGGGAACACCATATATTTT. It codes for CASSQSGNTIYF.

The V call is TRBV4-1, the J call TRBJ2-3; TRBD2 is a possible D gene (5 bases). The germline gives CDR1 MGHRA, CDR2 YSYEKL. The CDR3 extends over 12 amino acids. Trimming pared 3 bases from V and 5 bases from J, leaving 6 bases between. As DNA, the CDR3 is TGCGCCAGCAGCCAGGAGGAAGATACGCAGTATTTT. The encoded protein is CASSQEEDTQYF.

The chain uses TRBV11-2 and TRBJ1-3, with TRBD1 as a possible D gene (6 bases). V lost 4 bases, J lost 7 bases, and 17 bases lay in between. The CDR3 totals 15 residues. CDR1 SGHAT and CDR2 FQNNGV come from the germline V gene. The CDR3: CASSSQGYVRNTIYF. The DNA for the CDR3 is TGTGCCAGCAGCTCGCAGGGGTACGTTCGTAACACCATATATTTT.

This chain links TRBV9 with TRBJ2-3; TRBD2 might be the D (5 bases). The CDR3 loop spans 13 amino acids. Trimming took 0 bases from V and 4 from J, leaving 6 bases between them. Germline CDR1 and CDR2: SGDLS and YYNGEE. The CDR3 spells CASSVGEPDTQYF. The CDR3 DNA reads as TGTGCCAGCAGCGTAGGGGAGCCAGATACGCAGTATTTT.

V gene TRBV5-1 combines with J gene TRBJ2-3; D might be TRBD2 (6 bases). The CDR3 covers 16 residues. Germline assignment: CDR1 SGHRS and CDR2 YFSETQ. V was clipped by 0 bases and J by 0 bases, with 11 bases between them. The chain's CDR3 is CASSLALTRSTDTQYF. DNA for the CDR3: TGCGCCAGCAGCTTGGCCTTGACTAGGAGCACAGATACGCAGTATTTT.

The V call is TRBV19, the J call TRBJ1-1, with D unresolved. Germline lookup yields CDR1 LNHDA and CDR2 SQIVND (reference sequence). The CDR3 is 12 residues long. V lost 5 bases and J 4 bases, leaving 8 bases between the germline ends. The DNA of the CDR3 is TGTGCCAGTAGTCGCGGGGTCACTGAAGCTTTCTTT. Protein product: CASSRGVTEAFF.